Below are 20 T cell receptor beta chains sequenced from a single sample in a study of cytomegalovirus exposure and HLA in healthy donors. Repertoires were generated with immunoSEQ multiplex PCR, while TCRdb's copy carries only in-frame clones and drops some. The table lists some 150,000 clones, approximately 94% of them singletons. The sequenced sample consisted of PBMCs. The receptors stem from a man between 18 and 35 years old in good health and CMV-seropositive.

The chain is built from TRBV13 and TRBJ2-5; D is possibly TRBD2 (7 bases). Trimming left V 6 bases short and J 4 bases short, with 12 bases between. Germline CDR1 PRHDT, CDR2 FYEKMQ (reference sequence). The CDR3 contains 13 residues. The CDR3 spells CASRGGAPETQYF. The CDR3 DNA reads TGTGCCAGCAGGGGGGGGGCCCCAGAGACCCAGTACTTC.

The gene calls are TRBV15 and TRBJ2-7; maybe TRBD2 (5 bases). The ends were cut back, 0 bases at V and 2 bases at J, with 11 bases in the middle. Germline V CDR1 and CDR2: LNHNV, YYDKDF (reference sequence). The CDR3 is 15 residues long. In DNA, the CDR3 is TGTGCCACCAGCAGAGACGTGGGAGCGGCCTACGAGCAGTACTTC. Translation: CATSRDVGAAYEQYF.

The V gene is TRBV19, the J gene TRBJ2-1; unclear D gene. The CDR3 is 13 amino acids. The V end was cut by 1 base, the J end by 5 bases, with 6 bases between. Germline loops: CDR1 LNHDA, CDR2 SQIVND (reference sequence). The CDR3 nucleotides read TGTGCCAGTAGTATAGGCGGAGACAATGAGCAGTTCTTC. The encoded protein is CASSIGGDNEQFF. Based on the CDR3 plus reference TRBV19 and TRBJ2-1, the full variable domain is DGGITQSPKYLFRKEGQNVTLSCEQNLNHDAMYWYRQDPGQGLRLIYYSQIVNDFQKGDIAEGYSVSREKKESFPLTVTSAQKNPTAFYLCASSIGGDNEQFFGPGTRLTVL.

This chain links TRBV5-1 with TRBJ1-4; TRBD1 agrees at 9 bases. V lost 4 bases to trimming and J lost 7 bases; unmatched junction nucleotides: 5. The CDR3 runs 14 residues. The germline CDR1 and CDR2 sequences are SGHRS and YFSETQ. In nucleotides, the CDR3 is TGCGCCAGCAGCACCGGGACAGGGCCTGAAAAACTGTTTTTT. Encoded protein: CASSTGTGPEKLFF.

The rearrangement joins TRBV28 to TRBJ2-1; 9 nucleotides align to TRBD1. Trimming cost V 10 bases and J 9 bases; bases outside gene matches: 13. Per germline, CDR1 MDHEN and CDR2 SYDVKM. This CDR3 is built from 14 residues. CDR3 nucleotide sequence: TGTGCCATTAACCGGGACAGGGAGATTAGTGAGCAGTTCTTC. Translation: CAINRDREISEQFF.

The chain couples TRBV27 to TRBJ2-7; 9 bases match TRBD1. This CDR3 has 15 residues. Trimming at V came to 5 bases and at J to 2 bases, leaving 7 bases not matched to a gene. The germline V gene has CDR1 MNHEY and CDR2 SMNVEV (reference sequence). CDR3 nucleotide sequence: TGTGCCAGCAGTCTTGGACAGGGGTTCACCTACGAGCAGTACTTC. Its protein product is CASSLGQGFTYEQYF.

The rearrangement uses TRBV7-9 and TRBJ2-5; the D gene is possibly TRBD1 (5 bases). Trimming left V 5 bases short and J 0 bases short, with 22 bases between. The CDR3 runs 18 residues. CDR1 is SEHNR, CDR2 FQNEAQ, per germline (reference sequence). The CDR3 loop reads CASSRFGAIGLYQETQYF. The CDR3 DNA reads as TGTGCCAGCAGCCGGTTTGGGGCTATCGGTTTGTACCAAGAGACCCAGTACTTC.

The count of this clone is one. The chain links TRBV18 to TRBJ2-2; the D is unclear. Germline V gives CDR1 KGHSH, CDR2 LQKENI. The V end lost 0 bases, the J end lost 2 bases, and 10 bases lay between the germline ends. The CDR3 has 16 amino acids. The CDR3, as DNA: TGTGCCAGCTCACCACCTACGGGTTCCAACACCGGGGAGCTGTTTTTT. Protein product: CASSPPTGSNTGELFF. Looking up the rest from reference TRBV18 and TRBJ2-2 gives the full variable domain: NAGVMQNPRHLVRRRGQEARLRCSPMKGHSHVYWYRQLPEEGLKFMVYLQKENIIDESGMPKERFSAEFPKEGPSILRIQQVVRGDSAAYFCASSPPTGSNTGELFFGEGSRLTVL.

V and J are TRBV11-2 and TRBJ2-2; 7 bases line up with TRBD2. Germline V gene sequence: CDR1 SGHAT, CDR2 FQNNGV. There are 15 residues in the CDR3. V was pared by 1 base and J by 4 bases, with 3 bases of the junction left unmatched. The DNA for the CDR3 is TGTGCCAGCAGCTTAGTGGGAGGGCCCACCGGGGAGCTGTTTTTT. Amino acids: CASSLVGGPTGELFF.

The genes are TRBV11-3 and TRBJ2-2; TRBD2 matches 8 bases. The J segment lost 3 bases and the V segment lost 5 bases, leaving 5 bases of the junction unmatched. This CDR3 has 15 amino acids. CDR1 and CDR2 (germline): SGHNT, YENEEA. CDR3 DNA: TGTGCCAGCAGCGCCCACGGGGGGGACACCGGGGAGCTGTTTTTT. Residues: CASSAHGGDTGELFF.

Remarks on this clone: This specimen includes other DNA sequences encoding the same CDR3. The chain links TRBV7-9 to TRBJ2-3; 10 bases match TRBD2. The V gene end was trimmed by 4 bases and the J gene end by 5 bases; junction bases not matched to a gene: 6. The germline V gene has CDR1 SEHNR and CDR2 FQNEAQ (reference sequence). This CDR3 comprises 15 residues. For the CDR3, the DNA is TGTGCCAGCAGCTCAAGCGGGAGGGCCGTAGATACGCAGTATTTT. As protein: CASSSSGRAVDTQYF. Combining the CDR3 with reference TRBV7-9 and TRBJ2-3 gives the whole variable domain DTGVSQNPRHKITKRGQNVTFRCDPISEHNRLYWYRQTLGQGPEFLTYFQNEAQLEKSRLLSDRFSAERPKGSFSTLEIQRTEQGDSAMYLCASSSSGRAVDTQYFGPGTRLTVL.

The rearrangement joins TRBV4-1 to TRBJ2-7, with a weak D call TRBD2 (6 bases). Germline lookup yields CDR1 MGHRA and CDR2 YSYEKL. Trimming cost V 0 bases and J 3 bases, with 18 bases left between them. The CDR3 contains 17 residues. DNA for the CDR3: TGCGCCAGCAGCCAAGAGGGAGGACCAGGGATGGGCTACGAGCAGTACTTC. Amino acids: CASSQEGGPGMGYEQYF.

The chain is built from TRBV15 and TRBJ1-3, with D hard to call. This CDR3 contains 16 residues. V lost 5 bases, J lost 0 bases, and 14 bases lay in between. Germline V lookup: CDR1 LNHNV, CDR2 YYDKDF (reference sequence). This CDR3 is CATSPRIGSSGNTIYF. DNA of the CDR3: TGTGCCACCAGCCCTAGGATTGGGAGCTCTGGAAACACCATATATTTT.

CDR3 DNA: TGCAGCGTCGGTCGGTCCGATGAGCAGTTCTTC. This encodes CSVGRSDEQFF. V and J are TRBV29-1 and TRBJ2-1; D is ambiguous. Germline assignment: CDR1 SQVTM and CDR2 ANQGSEA. The ends were cut back, 6 bases at V and 8 bases at J, with 11 bases in the middle. The CDR3 sequence is 11 residues long.

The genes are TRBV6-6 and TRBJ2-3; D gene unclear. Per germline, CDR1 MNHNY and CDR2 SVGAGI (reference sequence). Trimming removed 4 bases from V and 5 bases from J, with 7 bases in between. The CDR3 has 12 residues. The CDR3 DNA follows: TGTGCCAGCAGTTTCTCCAAAGATACGCAGTATTTT. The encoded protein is CASSFSKDTQYF.

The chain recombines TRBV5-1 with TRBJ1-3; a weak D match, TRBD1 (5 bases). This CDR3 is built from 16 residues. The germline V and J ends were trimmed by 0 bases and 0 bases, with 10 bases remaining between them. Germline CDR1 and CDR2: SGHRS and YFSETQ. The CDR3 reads CASSLGAGTSGNTIYF. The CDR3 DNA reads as TGCGCCAGCAGCTTGGGAGCGGGGACCTCTGGAAACACCATATATTTT.

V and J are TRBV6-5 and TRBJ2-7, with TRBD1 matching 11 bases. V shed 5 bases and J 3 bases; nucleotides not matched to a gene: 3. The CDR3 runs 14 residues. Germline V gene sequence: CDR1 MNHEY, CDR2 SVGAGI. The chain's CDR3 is CASSRGTGGYEQYF. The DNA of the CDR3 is TGTGCCAGCAGTCGAGGGACAGGGGGCTACGAGCAGTACTTC.

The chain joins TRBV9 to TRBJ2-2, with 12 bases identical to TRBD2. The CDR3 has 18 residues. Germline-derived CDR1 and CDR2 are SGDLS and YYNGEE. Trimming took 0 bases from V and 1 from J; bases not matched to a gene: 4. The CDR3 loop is CASSVGASGRGNTGELFF. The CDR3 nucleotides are TGTGCCAGCAGCGTAGGGGCTAGCGGGAGGGGGAACACCGGGGAGCTGTTTTTT.

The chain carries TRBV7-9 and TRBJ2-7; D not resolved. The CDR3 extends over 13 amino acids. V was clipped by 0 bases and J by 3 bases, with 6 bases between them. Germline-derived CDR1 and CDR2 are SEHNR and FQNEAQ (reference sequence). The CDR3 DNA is TGTGCCAGCAGCTTAGCGCGGTTCTACGAGCAGTACTTC. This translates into CASSLARFYEQYF.

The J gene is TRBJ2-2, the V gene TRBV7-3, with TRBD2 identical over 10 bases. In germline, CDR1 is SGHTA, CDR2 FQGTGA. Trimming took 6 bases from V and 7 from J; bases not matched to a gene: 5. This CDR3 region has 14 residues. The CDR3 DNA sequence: TGTGCCAGCAGGGCCCTAGCGGGAGTCGGGGAGCTGTTTTTT. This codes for CASRALAGVGELFF.